At least ten counts were recorded for the clone carrying this T cell receptor (beta chain). This specimen comes from a study of blood T cells in healthy people across ages. Using a J-beta primer mix together with a sample-barcoded 5' primer, a second PCR was run for about 7 to 12 cycles. One entry per CDR3 protein, called by TCRdb with MiXCR from the 5' RACE reads. The table records some 790,000 distinct CDR3 sequences, more than 25% of them present only once. CDR3 length: 14 residues. The V gene lost 3 bases and the J gene lost 5 bases, with 13 bases spanning the gap. CDR1 and CDR2 (germline): SNHLY, FYNNEI. Caucasian, healthy and from Russia, the donors were aged between about 6 and 90. Researchers report isolating at least 7 million PBMCs per sample.

Specimen: blood. This receptor was identified in a woman at least 80 years old in good health. The chain is built from TRBV2 and TRBJ2-5; D is unresolved. The CDR3 region is CASSDPASRETQYF. CDR3 in DNA: TGTGCCAGCAGTGACCCGGCTAGTCGCGAGACCCAGTACTTC.